Listed here are 25 T cell receptor beta chains from one sample, sequenced in a study of T cells in Graves' hyperthyroidism and ophthalmopathy. Researchers amplified the TCR beta CDR3 regions from RNA transcripts. TCR CDR3 underwent first-round RT-PCR with the HTBI primer set. A single record per CDR3 protein comes from TCRdb applying MiXCR to the multiplex PCR reads. This table holds about 280,000 distinct CDR3 sequences, about 25% found once. Sequenced material: blood. The receptors stem from a man aged 40-49 years with Graves' hyperthyroidism that later progressed to Graves' ophthalmopathy.

This clonotype was detected many times. The V gene is TRBV6-1, the J gene TRBJ1-5; D is uncertain. The ends were cut back, 2 bases at V and 6 bases at J, with 8 bases in the middle. Germline V CDR1 and CDR2: MNHNS, SASEGT. The CDR3 spans 13 residues. DNA of the CDR3: TGTGCCAGCAGTGAAAATTGGGGTCAGCCCCAGCATTTT. This encodes CASSENWGQPQHF.

Many counts were recorded for this clonotype. V and J are TRBV10-3 and TRBJ2-3, with D perhaps being TRBD1 or TRBD2 (7 bases each). This CDR3 is built from 14 residues. Germline CDR1 is ENHRY and CDR2 is SYGVKD. Between the trimmed V and J ends, which lost 8 bases and 5 bases, there was a span of 17 bases. As DNA, the CDR3 is TGTGCCATCGGGGGGGACAGTCGAGAAGATACGCAGTATTTT. Protein product: CAIGGDSREDTQYF.

The chain uses TRBV11-2 and TRBJ2-7, with 9 bases aligning to TRBD2. The germline CDR1 and CDR2 sequences are SGHAT and FQNNGV. V was clipped by 0 bases and J by 5 bases; unmatched bases: 2. The CDR3 has 14 amino acids. CDR3 residues: CASSLETSGNEQYF. The CDR3 DNA sequence: TGTGCCAGCAGCTTAGAGACTAGCGGCAACGAGCAGTACTTC.

This clonotype was found many times. The rearrangement links TRBV12-3 or TRBV12-4 to TRBJ1-2; a possible D gene is TRBD1 (6 bases). The ends were cut back, 4 bases at V and 3 bases at J, with 9 bases in the middle. This CDR3 region has 13 residues. In nucleotides, the CDR3 is TGTGCCAGCAGTTCGGGGGCTTACTATGGCTACACCTTC. It codes for CASSSGAYYGYTF.

This clonotype was found many times. One base away lies a much larger clone, so this may be a sequencing read error. The CDR3 loop reads CASSTGIANYGYTF. The DNA of the CDR3 is TGTGCCAGCAGTACCGGGATAGCTAACTATGGCTACACCTTC. The rearrangement links TRBV12-3 or TRBV12-4 to TRBJ1-2, with unresolved D. Trimming pared 5 bases from V and 0 bases from J, leaving 10 bases between. The CDR3 consists of 14 residues.

This clonotype was detected many times. V and J are TRBV29-1 and TRBJ2-7; 9 bases are shared with TRBD1. Germline assignment: CDR1 SQVTM and CDR2 ANQGSEA. The CDR3 totals 13 residues. The V and J ends lost 6 bases and 6 bases, in that order; junction bases with no gene match: 9. CDR3 nucleotides: TGCAGCGTAGCGCCGGGACAGGGATCCGAGCAGTACTTC. Translated, it gives CSVAPGQGSEQYF.

This clonotype occurred once. The gene calls are TRBV25-1 and TRBJ2-7; 7 bases map to TRBD2. With V trimmed by 7 bases and J by 5 bases, 8 bases remained unmatched. The CDR3 is made up of 13 amino acids. Germline CDR1 is MGHDK and CDR2 is SYGVNS. The CDR3 loop is CASNLGRSNEQYF. The CDR3 DNA sequence: TGTGCCAGCAACCTCGGGAGGTCCAACGAGCAGTACTTC.

This clonotype was detected ten times or more. This chain links TRBV20-1 with TRBJ2-7, with a possible D match to TRBD1 (6 bases). Germline loops: CDR1 DFQATT, CDR2 SNEGSKA (reference sequence). V lost 3 bases and J 6 bases, leaving 18 bases between the germline ends. The CDR3 length is 14 residues. CDR3 sequence reads: CSARGAGDPGEQYF. CDR3 sequence (DNA): TGCAGTGCTAGGGGGGCCGGAGACCCTGGCGAGCAGTACTTC.

This clonotype occurred many times. The chain carries TRBV7-9 and TRBJ2-7, with 7 bases fitting TRBD1. V lost 5 bases and J lost 1; bases outside the gene matches: 8. Germline CDR1 reads SEHNR; CDR2 reads FQNEAQ (reference sequence). The CDR3 consists of 15 residues. This chain's CDR3 is CASSTRTGPSYEQYF. In nucleotides, the CDR3 is TGTGCCAGCAGCACCCGGACAGGACCTTCCTACGAGCAGTACTTC.

This clonotype has ten or more counts. The chain links TRBV28 to TRBJ2-7, with D perhaps TRBD1 (5 bases). Germline V gives CDR1 MDHEN, CDR2 SYDVKM. Trimming left V 3 bases short and J 2 bases short, with 11 bases between. The CDR3 loop spans 14 amino acids. The CDR3 coding sequence is TGTGCCAGCAGTTTGCGCAGGGCCACCTACGAGCAGTACTTC. Translated, it gives CASSLRRATYEQYF.

This clonotype appeared many times. This chain joins TRBV28 and TRBJ2-7; perhaps TRBD2 as D (6 bases). CDR1 MDHEN and CDR2 SYDVKM come from the germline V gene. With 6 bases removed from V and 2 bases from J, the gap between germline ends came to 14 bases. This CDR3 comprises 14 residues. The CDR3 is CASSTLGGTYEQYF. The CDR3 DNA is TGTGCCAGCAGCACCCTCGGGGGTACCTACGAGCAGTACTTC.

At least ten counts were recorded for this clonotype. V gene TRBV5-1 combines with J gene TRBJ2-5, with D perhaps matching TRBD1 or TRBD2 (5 bases each). The germline V and J ends were trimmed by 9 bases and 1 base, with 16 bases remaining between them. This CDR3 comprises 14 residues. Germline V gene lookup returns CDR1 SGHRS and CDR2 YFSETQ. The CDR3 coding sequence is TGCGCCACCAAGGCCGGGGCGACCCAAGAGACCCAGTACTTC. Its translation is CATKAGATQETQYF.

The table lists this clonotype with many counts. The genes are TRBV18 and TRBJ2-4; a weak D match, TRBD1 (5 bases). Germline lookup yields CDR1 KGHSH and CDR2 LQKENI. Trimming took off 3 bases at V and 6 bases at J, with 9 bases between the two ends. The CDR3 is 13 amino acids. The CDR3 DNA reads as TGTGCCAGCTCACCCAGGGTCCCAAACATTCAGTACTTC. Translating gives CASSPRVPNIQYF.

This clonotype occurred many times. V usage is TRBV5-1 and J usage is TRBJ1-2, with TRBD1 as a possible D gene (5 bases). The V gene lost 1 base and the J gene lost 1 base, with 8 bases spanning the gap. The CDR3 contains 14 residues. Germline loops: CDR1 SGHRS, CDR2 YFSETQ. CDR3 amino acids: CASSLRGLNYGYTF. CDR3 sequence (DNA): TGCGCCAGCAGCTTGAGGGGACTTAACTATGGCTACACCTTC.

This clonotype occurred many times. The chain joins TRBV20-1 to TRBJ2-3; TRBD2 aligns across 12 bases. V trimming: 1 base; J trimming: 4 bases; junction bases outside the gene matches: 9. The length of the CDR3 is 17 residues. Per the germline V gene, CDR1 is DFQATT and CDR2 is SNEGSKA (reference sequence). CDR3 amino acids: CSARVVTSGSLADTQYF. The CDR3 DNA sequence: TGCAGTGCTAGAGTTGTGACTAGCGGGAGCTTGGCAGATACGCAGTATTTT.

This clonotype was detected many times. CDR3 in amino acids: CASSPEGASNTGELFF. Here the CDR3 DNA reads TGTGCCAGCAGCCCCGAGGGGGCCTCTAACACCGGGGAGCTGTTTTTT. The gene calls are TRBV9 and TRBJ2-2; 7 positions agree with TRBD1. CDR1 and CDR2 from the germline V gene are SGDLS and YYNGEE. The CDR3 is made up of 16 amino acids. The J segment lost 2 bases and the V segment lost 4 bases, leaving 8 bases of the junction unmatched.

The chain uses TRBV4-1 and TRBJ1-1, with TRBD1 matching over 10 bases. The CDR3 runs to 18 residues. With V trimmed by 0 bases and J by 0 bases, 7 bases remained unmatched. CDR1 is MGHRA and CDR2 is YSYEKL in the germline V gene. This CDR3 reads CASSQDARDRGMNTEAFF. The CDR3 DNA sequence: TGCGCCAGCAGCCAAGATGCGAGGGACAGGGGCATGAACACTGAAGCTTTCTTT.

This clonotype was detected only a few times. The rearrangement uses TRBV5-1 and TRBJ2-2, with D possibly TRBD1 on 6 matching bases. Germline lookup yields CDR1 SGHRS and CDR2 YFSETQ. The V end lost 4 bases, the J end lost 5 bases, and 18 bases lay between the germline ends. The CDR3 runs 16 residues. This chain's CDR3 is CASSGGRDTTTGELFF. CDR3 nucleotides: TGCGCCAGCAGCGGGGGCCGGGACACAACTACCGGGGAGCTGTTTTTT.

This clonotype was recorded many times. This rearrangement joins TRBV2 to TRBJ1-5; a weak D match, TRBD1 (6 bases). This CDR3 comprises 16 residues. Germline V CDR1 and CDR2: SNHLY, FYNNEI. V dropped 3 bases and J dropped 0 bases, with 12 bases sitting between them. DNA of the CDR3: TGTGCCAGCAGTGACAGGGGAAGCTATAGCAATCAGCCCCAGCATTTT. Residues: CASSDRGSYSNQPQHF. Variable domain in full (rest from reference TRBV2 and TRBJ1-5): EPEVTQTPSHQVTQMGQEVILRCVPISNHLYFYWYRQILGQKVEFLVSFYNNEISEKSEIFDDQFSVERPDGSNFTLKIRSTKLEDSAMYFCASSDRGSYSNQPQHFGDGTRLSIL.

V gene TRBV20-1 combines with J gene TRBJ2-5; D is undetermined. Trimming took 4 bases from V and 0 from J, leaving 9 bases between them. The CDR3 consists of 13 residues. Germline V gives CDR1 DFQATT, CDR2 SNEGSKA (reference sequence). CDR3 coding DNA: TGCAGTGCTACCAAAGAAAACCAAGAGACCCAGTACTTC. The encoded protein is CSATKENQETQYF.

With regard to this clonotype: This likely comes from a read error, as the CDR3 has no conserved phenylalanine or tryptophan at its end. No DNA is shown, since the ends of the CDR3 on it are uncertain; the CDR3 is the one TCRdb lists. The chain joins TRBV12-3 or TRBV12-4 to TRBJ2-7; the DNA was not used to check the table's D call, TRBD2. Ends included, the CDR3 has 8 residues. The CDR3 protein is CASSFEAG.

This clonotype showed up just once. The chain carries TRBV28 and TRBJ1-5; no clear D. V dropped 10 bases and J dropped 0 bases, with 13 bases sitting between them. CDR1 and CDR2 from the germline V gene are MDHEN and SYDVKM. This CDR3 is built from 14 residues. DNA of the CDR3: TGTGCCACCAAGGCTGGGTATAGCAATCAGCCCCAGCATTTT. This codes for CATKAGYSNQPQHF.

Ten or more counts support this clonotype. This rearrangement joins TRBV29-1 to TRBJ2-7; TRBD1 matches 7 bases. In germline, CDR1 is SQVTM, CDR2 ANQGSEA. The CDR3 is made up of 13 amino acids. V lost 7 bases to trimming and J lost 5 bases; unmatched junction nucleotides: 11. The CDR3 reads CSALDRVVDEQYF. CDR3 sequence (DNA): TGCAGCGCCTTAGACAGGGTAGTGGACGAGCAGTACTTC.

V usage is TRBV28 and J usage is TRBJ1-1; D is unresolved. The CDR3 loop spans 15 amino acids. In germline, CDR1 is MDHEN, CDR2 SYDVKM. Trimming took 6 bases from V and 1 from J, leaving 15 bases between them. The CDR3 loop is CASRGRGLPNTEAFF. CDR3 bases: TGTGCCAGCAGAGGTCGTGGACTCCCGAACACTGAAGCTTTCTTT.

This clonotype occurred many times. V and J are TRBV18 and TRBJ1-2; TRBD1 might be the D (6 bases). The CDR3 extends over 13 amino acids. In germline, CDR1 is KGHSH, CDR2 LQKENI. The V end was cut by 3 bases, the J end by 6 bases, with 11 bases between. CDR3 sequence (DNA): TGTGCCAGCTCACCGGACAGACAGAATGGCTACACCTTC. Translating gives CASSPDRQNGYTF.